This is a list of T cell receptor beta chains from one sample in a study of T cell responses to AZD1222 COVID-19 vaccine. The protocol was immunoSEQ multiplex PCR, while the TCRdb copy is restricted to in-frame clones and leaves out a portion. The top ten hold around a sixth of the sample, which has around 99,000 clones, about 88% seen once. The input for sequencing was peripheral blood, taken on day 0 of AZD1222 vaccination. The receptors here all came from an adult in good health. Each CDR3 is given with its conserved first and last residue. Fields, in order: clone size, V gene, D gene, J gene, CDR3 protein, CDR3 DNA. The D gene is left open where the match is weak. Size is stated for part of the rows, as once, few or many counts, or as a class when the clone is expanded.

clone_size: once; v_call: TRBV19; d_call: TRBD1; j_call: TRBJ1-2; cdr3_aa: CASAGTGPLVYGYTF; cdr3_nt: TGTGCCAGCGCCGGGACAGGGCCCCTAGTCTATGGCTACACCTTC
clone_size: once; v_call: TRBV5-1; d_call: -; j_call: TRBJ1-2; cdr3_aa: CASSGPLWEGYTF; cdr3_nt: TGCGCCAGCAGCGGACCGCTCTGGGAAGGCTACACCTTC
clone_size: -; v_call: TRBV21-1; d_call: -; j_call: TRBJ2-7; cdr3_aa: CASSKKLGQGRDF; cdr3_nt: TGTGCCAGCAGCAAAAAACTAGGACAGGGTAGGGACTTC
clone_size: -; v_call: TRBV4-2; d_call: -; j_call: TRBJ2-3; cdr3_aa: CASSQESRGPRDTQYF; cdr3_nt: TGTGCCAGCAGCCAAGAGTCAAGAGGGCCCCGGGATACGCAGTATTTT
clone_size: -; v_call: TRBV5-1; d_call: -; j_call: TRBJ2-3; cdr3_aa: CASSLASRGAGTDTQYF; cdr3_nt: TGCGCCAGCAGCTTGGCCTCGCGGGGTGCTGGCACAGATACGCAGTATTTT
clone_size: -; v_call: TRBV5-4; d_call: -; j_call: TRBJ2-1; cdr3_aa: CASSLAADNEQFF; cdr3_nt: TGTGCCAGCAGCTTGGCCGCGGACAATGAGCAGTTCTTC
clone_size: -; v_call: TRBV6-5; d_call: TRBD1; j_call: TRBJ2-1; cdr3_aa: CASSLDRDNEQFF; cdr3_nt: TGTGCCAGTTCCTTAGACAGGGACAATGAGCAGTTCTTC
clone_size: -; v_call: TRBV9; d_call: -; j_call: TRBJ1-1; cdr3_aa: CASGIGPNTEAFF; cdr3_nt: TGTGCCAGCGGAATCGGGCCGAACACTGAAGCTTTCTTT
clone_size: -; v_call: TRBV4-2; d_call: TRBD1; j_call: TRBJ1-1; cdr3_aa: CASSQDPGQGLMNTEAFF; cdr3_nt: TGTGCCAGCAGCCAGGATCCGGGACAGGGCCTTATGAACACTGAAGCTTTCTTT
clone_size: -; v_call: TRBV19; d_call: -; j_call: TRBJ2-1; cdr3_aa: CASSSPAYEQFF; cdr3_nt: TGTGCCAGTAGTTCCCCGGCGTATGAGCAGTTCTTC
clone_size: few; v_call: TRBV30; d_call: -; j_call: TRBJ1-1; cdr3_aa: CAWRIWGAEAFF; cdr3_nt: TGTGCCTGGAGAATATGGGGGGCTGAAGCTTTCTTT
clone_size: few; v_call: TRBV5-1; d_call: -; j_call: TRBJ2-7; cdr3_aa: CASSWGQGASYEQYF; cdr3_nt: TGCGCCAGCAGCTGGGGGCAGGGAGCCTCCTACGAGCAGTACTTC
clone_size: -; v_call: TRBV7-9; d_call: TRBD1; j_call: TRBJ1-2; cdr3_aa: CASSRDRGGYGYTF; cdr3_nt: TGTGCCAGCAGTCGGGACAGGGGCGGCTATGGCTACACCTTC
clone_size: -; v_call: TRBV6-2/TRBV6-3; d_call: -; j_call: TRBJ1-3; cdr3_aa: CASSFKRGTGNTIYF; cdr3_nt: TGTGCCAGCAGTTTTAAGAGGGGGACTGGAAACACCATATATTTT
clone_size: -; v_call: TRBV12-5; d_call: -; j_call: TRBJ2-1; cdr3_aa: CASGTSRRGSLYNEQFF; cdr3_nt: TGTGCTAGTGGAACCTCCCGACGGGGGTCTCTGTACAATGAGCAGTTCTTC
clone_size: -; v_call: TRBV2; d_call: -; j_call: TRBJ1-4; cdr3_aa: CASSPSGRHEKLFF; cdr3_nt: TGTGCCAGCAGCCCCTCGGGCAGACACGAAAAACTGTTTTTT
clone_size: -; v_call: TRBV28; d_call: -; j_call: TRBJ2-3; cdr3_aa: CASSGYLGGTDTQYF; cdr3_nt: TGTGCCAGCAGTGGGTATCTGGGGGGAACCGATACGCAGTATTTT
clone_size: few; v_call: TRBV20-1; d_call: TRBD1; j_call: TRBJ1-4; cdr3_aa: CSASPPTGWNEKLFF; cdr3_nt: TGCAGTGCTAGTCCGCCGACAGGGTGGAATGAAAAACTGTTTTTT
clone_size: -; v_call: TRBV19; d_call: -; j_call: TRBJ1-1; cdr3_aa: CASSIRGGMNTEAFF; cdr3_nt: TGTGCCAGTAGTATAAGGGGGGGAATGAACACTGAAGCTTTCTTT
clone_size: -; v_call: TRBV5-1; d_call: -; j_call: TRBJ2-6; cdr3_aa: CASSNSLAGANVLTF; cdr3_nt: TGCGCCAGCAGCAATTCCTTAGCTGGGGCCAACGTCCTGACTTTC
clone_size: -; v_call: TRBV6-1; d_call: -; j_call: TRBJ1-3; cdr3_aa: CASSEIVNTIYF; cdr3_nt: TGTGCCAGCAGTGAAATTGTAAACACCATATATTTT
clone_size: -; v_call: TRBV2; d_call: -; j_call: TRBJ2-7; cdr3_aa: CASSADLTGMEQYF; cdr3_nt: TGTGCCAGCAGTGCCGACCTGACGGGGATGGAGCAGTACTTC
clone_size: -; v_call: TRBV27; d_call: -; j_call: TRBJ1-2; cdr3_aa: CASSLISRGAPRGYTF; cdr3_nt: TGTGCCAGCAGTTTAATCTCACGGGGAGCCCCTAGAGGCTACACCTTC
clone_size: -; v_call: TRBV6-5; d_call: TRBD2; j_call: TRBJ2-6; cdr3_aa: CASTSGGKENLVLTF; cdr3_nt: TGTGCCAGCACCTCCGGGGGGAAGGAAAATCTTGTCCTGACTTTC
clone_size: -; v_call: TRBV7-2; d_call: -; j_call: TRBJ2-7; cdr3_aa: CASSLGGPSYEQYF; cdr3_nt: TGTGCCAGCAGCTTAGGGGGCCCATCCTACGAGCAGTACTTC
clone_size: few; v_call: TRBV18; d_call: -; j_call: TRBJ1-3; cdr3_aa: CASSPKDSGNTIYF; cdr3_nt: TGTGCCAGCTCACCAAAAGATTCTGGAAACACCATATATTTT
clone_size: -; v_call: TRBV7-3; d_call: -; j_call: TRBJ2-2; cdr3_aa: CASSPSDGELFF; cdr3_nt: TGTGCCAGCAGCCCCTCTGACGGGGAGCTGTTTTTT
clone_size: -; v_call: TRBV6-5; d_call: TRBD1; j_call: TRBJ1-1; cdr3_aa: CASSRDRGTLPEAFF; cdr3_nt: TGTGCCAGCAGTCGGGACAGGGGGACCCTCCCTGAAGCTTTCTTT
clone_size: -; v_call: TRBV21-1; d_call: -; j_call: TRBJ1-1; cdr3_aa: CASSKGQGRGTEAFF; cdr3_nt: TGTGCCAGCAGCAAGGGACAGGGGCGAGGCACTGAAGCTTTCTTT
clone_size: -; v_call: TRBV11-2; d_call: -; j_call: TRBJ2-6; cdr3_aa: CASSHSWSSGANVLTF; cdr3_nt: TGTGCCAGCAGCCATAGCTGGAGCTCTGGGGCCAACGTCCTGACTTTC
clone_size: -; v_call: TRBV20-1; d_call: -; j_call: TRBJ1-5; cdr3_aa: CSASRWAQPQHF; cdr3_nt: TGCAGTGCTAGTAGGTGGGCTCAGCCCCAGCATTTT
clone_size: -; v_call: TRBV2; d_call: TRBD1; j_call: TRBJ1-1; cdr3_aa: CASSILQTGGTEAFF; cdr3_nt: TGTGCCAGCAGTATACTCCAGACAGGGGGGACTGAAGCTTTCTTT
clone_size: -; v_call: TRBV5-1; d_call: TRBD1; j_call: TRBJ1-1; cdr3_aa: CASSPEDRGGTEAFF; cdr3_nt: TGCGCCAGCAGCCCCGAAGACAGGGGAGGCACTGAAGCTTTCTTT
clone_size: -; v_call: TRBV2; d_call: -; j_call: TRBJ1-2; cdr3_aa: CASSEGTLYGYTF; cdr3_nt: TGTGCCAGCAGTGAAGGGACACTATATGGCTACACCTTC
clone_size: -; v_call: TRBV5-8; d_call: TRBD2; j_call: TRBJ2-1; cdr3_aa: CASSLSGRSYNEQFF; cdr3_nt: TGTGCCAGCAGCTTGAGCGGGAGATCCTACAATGAGCAGTTCTTC
clone_size: -; v_call: TRBV5-4; d_call: -; j_call: TRBJ1-1; cdr3_aa: CASSPGPFNTEAFF; cdr3_nt: TGTGCCAGCAGCCCTGGACCGTTTAACACTGAAGCTTTCTTT
clone_size: -; v_call: TRBV27; d_call: TRBD2; j_call: TRBJ2-1; cdr3_aa: CASSPTIGGAYEQFF; cdr3_nt: TGTGCCAGCAGTCCCACTATCGGGGGGGCCTATGAGCAGTTCTTC
clone_size: -; v_call: TRBV6-2/TRBV6-3; d_call: -; j_call: TRBJ2-6; cdr3_aa: CASSSGANVLTF; cdr3_nt: TGTGCCAGCAGTTCTGGGGCCAACGTCCTGACTTTC
clone_size: -; v_call: TRBV12-3/TRBV12-4; d_call: -; j_call: TRBJ1-3; cdr3_aa: CASSLSPGNTIYF; cdr3_nt: TGTGCCAGCAGTTTATCGCCCGGAAACACCATATATTTT
clone_size: -; v_call: TRBV10-3; d_call: -; j_call: TRBJ1-2; cdr3_aa: CAISESRVNYGYTF; cdr3_nt: TGTGCCATCAGTGAGTCGCGAGTTAACTATGGCTACACCTTC
clone_size: -; v_call: TRBV14; d_call: -; j_call: TRBJ2-1; cdr3_aa: CASSHRDYYNEQFF; cdr3_nt: TGTGCCAGCAGCCATAGAGACTACTACAATGAGCAGTTCTTC
clone_size: -; v_call: TRBV29-1; d_call: -; j_call: TRBJ1-1; cdr3_aa: CSVPLGLMNTEAFF; cdr3_nt: TGCAGCGTTCCCCTAGGACTTATGAACACTGAAGCTTTCTTT
clone_size: few; v_call: TRBV7-3; d_call: TRBD2; j_call: TRBJ2-2; cdr3_aa: CASSLGLAIGGTGELFF; cdr3_nt: TGTGCCAGCAGCTTAGGACTAGCCATAGGGGGCACCGGGGAGCTGTTTTTT
clone_size: -; v_call: TRBV12-3/TRBV12-4; d_call: TRBD2; j_call: TRBJ2-7; cdr3_aa: CASSWTSSNEQYF; cdr3_nt: TGTGCCAGCAGTTGGACTAGCTCCAACGAGCAGTACTTC
clone_size: -; v_call: TRBV15; d_call: -; j_call: TRBJ2-7; cdr3_aa: CATSRGGGTGDLYF; cdr3_nt: TGTGCCACCAGCAGAGGTGGAGGAACAGGTGATTTATACTTC
clone_size: -; v_call: TRBV14; d_call: -; j_call: TRBJ1-1; cdr3_aa: CASSQQGVDAFF; cdr3_nt: TGTGCCAGCAGCCAGCAGGGAGTAGATGCTTTCTTT
clone_size: -; v_call: TRBV19; d_call: -; j_call: TRBJ1-6; cdr3_aa: CASSPLGTGYNSPLHF; cdr3_nt: TGTGCCAGTAGTCCCCTAGGGACGGGATATAATTCACCCCTCCACTTT
clone_size: -; v_call: TRBV30; d_call: -; j_call: TRBJ1-3; cdr3_aa: CAWSVGQTAGNTIYF; cdr3_nt: TGTGCCTGGAGTGTAGGGCAGACGGCCGGAAACACCATATATTTT
clone_size: few; v_call: TRBV27; d_call: TRBD1; j_call: TRBJ2-7; cdr3_aa: CASPTGTGIYEQYF; cdr3_nt: TGTGCCAGCCCTACCGGGACAGGGATCTACGAGCAGTACTTC
clone_size: -; v_call: TRBV25-1; d_call: TRBD1; j_call: TRBJ1-1; cdr3_aa: CASSDSGQGYAFF; cdr3_nt: TGTGCCAGCAGTGACTCGGGACAGGGTTATGCTTTCTTT
clone_size: -; v_call: TRBV11-2; d_call: -; j_call: TRBJ2-3; cdr3_aa: CASSFPLGQGPDTQYF; cdr3_nt: TGTGCCAGCAGCTTCCCTCTGGGGCAGGGTCCAGATACGCAGTATTTT
clone_size: -; v_call: TRBV19; d_call: TRBD1; j_call: TRBJ2-3; cdr3_aa: CASSRPGQVPDTQYF; cdr3_nt: TGTGCCAGTAGTAGACCGGGACAGGTCCCAGATACGCAGTATTTT
clone_size: -; v_call: TRBV7-2; d_call: -; j_call: TRBJ1-5; cdr3_aa: CASSLGHSNQPQHF; cdr3_nt: TGTGCCAGCAGCCTCGGACATTCCAATCAGCCCCAGCATTTT
clone_size: -; v_call: TRBV5-1; d_call: TRBD1; j_call: TRBJ1-5; cdr3_aa: CASSPGTGGLGNQPQHF; cdr3_nt: TGCGCCAGCAGCCCCGGGACAGGGGGGTTAGGCAATCAGCCCCAGCATTTT
clone_size: -; v_call: TRBV27; d_call: -; j_call: TRBJ2-1; cdr3_aa: CASSTLLGRSNEQFF; cdr3_nt: TGTGCCAGCAGCACTCTCTTAGGGCGATCCAATGAGCAGTTCTTC
clone_size: -; v_call: TRBV5-1; d_call: -; j_call: TRBJ2-2; cdr3_aa: CASSFRQGASGELFF; cdr3_nt: TGCGCCAGCAGCTTCCGACAAGGGGCGTCCGGGGAGCTGTTTTTT
clone_size: -; v_call: TRBV28; d_call: -; j_call: TRBJ1-5; cdr3_aa: CASLGSNQPQHF; cdr3_nt: TGTGCCAGCCTGGGTAGCAATCAGCCCCAGCATTTT
clone_size: -; v_call: TRBV30; d_call: TRBD2; j_call: TRBJ2-5; cdr3_aa: CAWSPGIAGGRETQYF; cdr3_nt: TGTGCCTGGAGCCCGGGGATAGCGGGAGGCCGAGAGACCCAGTACTTC
clone_size: -; v_call: TRBV5-4; d_call: -; j_call: TRBJ1-1; cdr3_aa: CASSPVGGRVNTEAFF; cdr3_nt: TGTGCCAGCAGCCCAGTCGGGGGGCGGGTGAACACTGAAGCTTTCTTT